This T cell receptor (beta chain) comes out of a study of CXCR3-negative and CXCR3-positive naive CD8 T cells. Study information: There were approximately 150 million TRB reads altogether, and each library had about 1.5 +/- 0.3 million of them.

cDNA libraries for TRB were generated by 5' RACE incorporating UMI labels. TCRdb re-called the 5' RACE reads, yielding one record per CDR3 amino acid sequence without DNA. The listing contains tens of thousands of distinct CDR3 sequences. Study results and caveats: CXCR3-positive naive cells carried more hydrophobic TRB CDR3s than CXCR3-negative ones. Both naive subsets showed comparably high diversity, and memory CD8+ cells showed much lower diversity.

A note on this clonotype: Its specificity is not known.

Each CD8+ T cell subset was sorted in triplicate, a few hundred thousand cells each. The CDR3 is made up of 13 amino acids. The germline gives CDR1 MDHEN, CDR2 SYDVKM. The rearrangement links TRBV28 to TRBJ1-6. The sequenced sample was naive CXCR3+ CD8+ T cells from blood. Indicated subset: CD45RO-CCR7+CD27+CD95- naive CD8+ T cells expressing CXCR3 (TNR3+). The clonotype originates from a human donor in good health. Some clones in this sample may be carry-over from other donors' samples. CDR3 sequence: CASSWGLPSPLHF. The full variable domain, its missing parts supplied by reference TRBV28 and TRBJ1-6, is DVKVTQSSRYLVKRTGEKVFLECVQDMDHENMFWYRQDPGLGLRLIYFSYDVKMKEKGDIPEGYSVSREKKERFSLILESASTNQTSMYLCASSWGLPSPLHFGNGTRLTVT.